The clone carrying this TCR beta chain was found many times. Researchers prepared the TCRbeta library using unique molecular identifiers, the study reports. TCRdb re-called the PCR reads with MiXCR, one entry per CDR3 protein. The sample includes approximately 630,000 distinct CDR3 sequences, roughly 13% of them seen just once. These data belong to a study of T-cell reconstitution after alpha-beta-depleted transplantation in children. Here the sequenced sample was PBMCs, taken before TCRalphabeta/CD19-depleted stem cell transplant. This clonotype was obtained from a girl aged 2-10 years with congenital amegakaryocytic thrombocytopenia, due to receive a stem cell transplant.

DNA for the CDR3: TGTGCCAGCAGCAAGACTAGCGGACCCACAGATACGCAGTATTTT. As protein: CASSKTSGPTDTQYF. The rearrangement uses TRBV12-3 or TRBV12-4 and TRBJ2-3, with 9 bases identical to TRBD2. This CDR3 has 15 amino acids. With V trimmed by 6 bases and J by 2 bases, 6 bases remained unmatched.